Included here is one T cell receptor beta chain sequence, with context. The antigen is unknown. This record comes from a study of T cell responses to AZD1222 COVID-19 vaccine. Study as a whole: Second doses that came at about 4 or about 12 weeks were put together.

Study conclusions and caveats: Females made up more of the donors, who were largely white British, and clonal diversity may have come out too low. Spike as a whole was targeted by vaccine-associated CD4 TCRs, dominant at 160-218 and 743-854.

Germline CDR1 reads SGHRS; CDR2 reads YFSETQ. The V end lost 0 bases, the J end lost 0 bases, and 7 bases lay between the germline ends. The CDR3 totals 15 residues. Here immunoSEQ multiplex PCR was the method, and the copy in TCRdb shows in-frame clones only, minus some. This repertoire shows over 95,000 clones, approximately 90% found once; its top ten account for 7.5%. The source was peripheral blood, collected on day 0 of AZD1222 vaccination. The source of this sequence is an adult in good health. The rearrangement links TRBV5-1 to TRBJ1-5; D is uncertain. As DNA, the CDR3 is TGCGCCAGCAGCTTGGGGCAATATAGCAATCAGCCCCAGCATTTT. This gives the protein CASSLGQYSNQPQHF.